Following are 27 T cell receptor beta chains from one sample sequenced in a study of T and B cells in COVID-19 patients. BIOMED2 TRB-A/B primer pools were used in multiplex TRB PCR. TCRdb itself ran the multiplex PCR reads through MiXCR, one entry per CDR3 protein. The repertoire consists of approximately 4,600 distinct CDR3 sequences, with approximately 30% occurring once and the leading ten covering 35% to 40%. Each TRB amplification used roughly 230-550 ng of genomic DNA from blood. Input material: blood. These TCRs come from a human donor with active COVID-19.

The chain recombines TRBV20-1 with TRBJ2-3, with 8 bases fitting TRBD1. V lost 6 bases, J lost 3 bases, and 11 bases stayed unmatched. This CDR3 spans 15 amino acids. The germline V gene has CDR1 DFQATT and CDR2 SNEGSKA (reference sequence). For the CDR3, the DNA is TGCAGTGCCTCAGGGGGCTCTGGAACTACAGATACGCAGTATTTT. It is translated as CSASGGSGTTDTQYF.

Comment on this clonotype: This clone may be a read error of a much larger clone one base away. CDR3 coding DNA: TGTGCCAGCAAATGGAATTGGTCCCCCAGTAACACCTGGGAGCTGTTTTTT. Amino acids: CASKWNWSPSNTWELFF. The rearrangement joins TRBV27 to TRBJ2-2; D is ambiguous. From germline, CDR1 is MNHEY and CDR2 SMNVEV (reference sequence). CDR3 length: 17 amino acids.

This clonotype was counted a few times. J is TRBJ2-7 and V is TRBV4-3; no firm D call. Germline V gene lookup returns CDR1 LGHNA and CDR2 YSLEER. This CDR3 has 13 residues. Trimming stripped 0 bases from V and 4 bases from J, with 7 bases between. The CDR3 nucleotides are TGCGCCAGCAGCCAAGAGATTTCGTACGAGCAGTACTTC. Amino acid sequence: CASSQEISYEQYF.

V and J are TRBV7-9 and TRBJ2-7; D is unclear. The germline V and J ends were trimmed by 2 bases and 2 bases, with 13 bases remaining between them. The CDR3 runs to 15 residues. Germline V lookup: CDR1 SEHNR, CDR2 FQNEAQ (reference sequence). The CDR3 protein is CASSLSVGSTYEQYF. The CDR3 bases are TGTGCCAGCAGCTTATCGGTGGGCAGCACCTACGAGCAGTACTTC.

This clonotype rates as medium-sized. This sequence joins TRBV11-2 and TRBJ1-4; D unresolved. The length of the CDR3 is 13 residues. V was shortened by 1 base and J by 3 bases, with 3 bases between the two germline ends. Germline assignment: CDR1 SGHAT and CDR2 FQNNGV. The chain's CDR3 is CASSLAPNEKLFF. CDR3 coding DNA: TGTGCCAGCAGCTTAGCCCCTAATGAAAAACTGTTTTTT.

CDR3 residues: CASRGSGSSYEQYF. The CDR3 nucleotides read TGTGCCAGCAGGGGTAGCGGGAGCTCCTACGAGCAGTACTTC. The V call is TRBV12-3 or TRBV12-4, the J call TRBJ2-7; 9 nucleotides align to TRBD2. The V gene end was trimmed by 6 bases and the J gene end by 0 bases; junction bases not matched to a gene: 3. The CDR3 has 14 residues.

The chain uses TRBV6-5 and TRBJ2-7; TRBD2 agrees at 13 bases. Trimming removed 6 bases from V and 3 bases from J; junction bases left unmatched: 8. The CDR3 length is 16 residues. Germline V gene sequence: CDR1 MNHEY, CDR2 SVGAGI. DNA of the CDR3: TGTGCCAGCAGCGGGACTAGCGGGGAATTGAGCTACGAGCAGTACTTC. Protein: CASSGTSGELSYEQYF.

In its sample, this clonotype is medium-sized. The rearrangement uses TRBV29-1 and TRBJ2-4; tentative D call: TRBD2 (7 bases). Trimming pared 7 bases from V and 0 bases from J, leaving 25 bases between. This CDR3 has 18 amino acids. Looked up from germline, CDR1 is SQVTM and CDR2 is ANQGSEA. The CDR3 DNA reads as TGCAGCGCCGAGGGAGGGGGGGTCTCCCATCTAGCCAAAAACATTCAGTACTTC. It is translated as CSAEGGGVSHLAKNIQYF.

This clonotype was counted a few times. The chain carries TRBV11-2 and TRBJ2-3, with a weak D call TRBD2 (5 bases). The CDR3 runs 13 residues. V was trimmed by 0 bases and J by 5 bases, leaving 6 bases between them. CDR1 and CDR2 from the germline V gene are SGHAT and FQNNGV. In DNA, the CDR3 is TGTGCCAGCAGCTTAGAGCGGGTAGATACGCAGTATTTT. Its protein product is CASSLERVDTQYF.

By its share, this clonotype is medium-sized. This chain links TRBV5-4 with TRBJ2-5; D is ambiguous. This CDR3 spans 15 amino acids. With 0 bases removed from V and 1 base from J, the gap between germline ends came to 10 bases. Germline-derived CDR1 and CDR2 are SGHNT and YYREEE (reference sequence). This chain's CDR3 is CASSLGVHTQETQYF. CDR3 sequence (DNA): TGTGCCAGCAGCTTGGGGGTCCATACCCAAGAGACCCAGTACTTC.

In this sample, this clonotype turned up a few times. The chain couples TRBV5-1 to TRBJ2-1; 8 bases are a match to TRBD2. Losses at the gene ends were 4 bases for V and 2 bases for J; bases not matched to a gene: 8. The CDR3 spans 16 residues. The V gene's germline CDR1 is SGHRS and CDR2 YFSETQ. CDR3: CASSGTQRGPYNEQFF. CDR3 in DNA: TGCGCCAGCAGCGGAACCCAGCGGGGGCCCTACAATGAGCAGTTCTTC.

This rearrangement joins TRBV10-3 to TRBJ2-7; maybe TRBD2 (6 bases). V was clipped by 8 bases and J by 6 bases, with 17 bases between them. The length of the CDR3 is 13 residues. In germline, CDR1 is ENHRY, CDR2 SYGVKD. The CDR3 reads CAILGGEGSEQYF. The DNA of the CDR3 is TGTGCCATCTTGGGGGGAGAGGGGTCCGAGCAGTACTTC.

Only a few counts were recorded for this clonotype. The V gene is TRBV24-1, the J gene TRBJ2-1; TRBD2 matches at 14 bases. There are 19 residues in the CDR3. Germline CDR1 reads KGHDR; CDR2 reads SFDVKD. The trim removed 4 bases at V and 6 bases at J, leaving 13 bases unmatched. CDR3 bases: TGTGCCACCAGTGACCCGACTAGCGGGAGGGCCTTGTCGCTCAATGAGCAGTTCTTC. It encodes CATSDPTSGRALSLNEQFF.

Sample share makes this clonotype medium-sized (0.01 to 0.1%). The CDR3 DNA follows: TGTGCCAGCAGTTACTCCATCCCCACCGGGGAGCTGTTTTTT. Amino acids: CASSYSIPTGELFF. The rearrangement links TRBV6-2 or TRBV6-3 to TRBJ2-2; D ambiguous. The CDR3 is made up of 14 amino acids. Germline values: CDR1 MNHEY, CDR2 SVGEGT. Between the trimmed V and J ends, which lost 0 bases and 4 bases, there was a span of 6 bases.

For this clonotype: As the CDR3 is not closed by the conserved phenylalanine or tryptophan, this likely results from a read error. It is unclear where the CDR3 begins or ends on the DNA, so no DNA is shown, and the CDR3 is as TCRdb lists it. V usage is TRBV7-6 and J usage is TRBJ2-7; the tabulated D call, TRBD2, remains unverified against the DNA. A total of 10 residues make up the CDR3, ends included. Germline CDR1 is SGHVS and CDR2 is FNYEAQ. CDR3 sequence reads: CASSSDGLAG.

By share, this clonotype ranks as medium-sized. The chain recombines TRBV5-6 with TRBJ2-4, with D possibly matching TRBD2 (7 bases). CDR3 length: 11 residues. Germline CDR1 is SGHDT and CDR2 is YYEEEE. V shed 6 bases and J shed 13 bases, with 14 bases lying between them. The CDR3 DNA follows: TGTGCCAGCAACCTAGGGGGGGAGCAGTACTTC. Translating gives CASNLGGEQYF.

Judged by abundance, this clonotype is medium-sized (0.01 to 0.1%). This chain connects TRBV27 to TRBJ2-2; D unclear. V was trimmed by 7 bases and J by 2 bases, leaving 20 bases between them. The CDR3 spans 17 residues. Germline CDR1 reads MNHEY; CDR2 reads SMNVEV (reference sequence). CDR3 residues: CASKWNWSPSNTGELFF. CDR3 in DNA: TGTGCCAGCAAATGGAATTGGTCCCCCAGTAACACCGGGGAGCTGTTTTTT.

In this sample, this clonotype turned up a few times. This rearrangement joins TRBV7-9 to TRBJ1-2; D uncertain. V lost 1 base to trimming and J lost 8 bases, with 14 bases between them. The CDR3 is made up of 14 amino acids. Germline V CDR1 and CDR2: SEHNR, FQNEAQ (reference sequence). Here the CDR3 reads CASSLGRTPEGYTF. The CDR3 region has the DNA TGTGCCAGCAGCTTAGGGCGGACCCCTGAAGGCTACACCTTC.

The V call is TRBV29-1, the J call TRBJ2-6, with 7 bases fitting TRBD1. Trimming removed 7 bases from V and 2 bases from J; junction bases left unmatched: 14. Per the germline V gene, CDR1 is SQVTM and CDR2 is ANQGSEA. The length of the CDR3 is 17 residues. The CDR3 DNA sequence: TGCAGCGCCGGTTGGGGCAGGGGGACGACTGGGGCCAACGTCCTGACTTTC. This translates into CSAGWGRGTTGANVLTF.

The sample holds one count of this clonotype. The chain uses TRBV5-4 and TRBJ1-5; no reliable D call. Trimming left V 5 bases short and J 6 bases short, with 27 bases between. CDR3 length equals 18 residues. Looked up from germline, CDR1 is SGHNT and CDR2 is YYREEE (reference sequence). The CDR3 DNA follows: TGTGCCAGCAGATCAATGCCCATGTCCGGGGAAGGAGGTCAGCCCCAGCATTTT. Protein product: CASRSMPMSGEGGQPQHF.

This clonotype was seen only a few times. The chain employs TRBV7-9 and TRBJ2-7, with a possible D match to TRBD2 (5 bases). Germline V gene lookup returns CDR1 SEHNR and CDR2 FQNEAQ (reference sequence). The V end lost 5 bases, the J end lost 3 bases, and 17 bases lay between the germline ends. There are 15 residues in the CDR3. The CDR3 DNA is TGTGCCAGCAGCCTAGTCACGGGGTCCCACTACGAGCAGTACTTC. Translating gives CASSLVTGSHYEQYF.

This chain uses TRBV7-9 with TRBJ2-3; 9 nucleotides match TRBD1. Germline CDR1 is SEHNR and CDR2 is FQNEAQ (reference sequence). The CDR3 extends over 15 amino acids. Trimming at V came to 4 bases and at J to 8 bases, leaving 10 bases not matched to a gene. CDR3 nucleotides: TGTGCCAGCAGCTCATCGGACAGGGGAGTGGGTACGCAGTATTTT. It is translated as CASSSSDRGVGTQYF.

By share, this clonotype counts as medium-sized (0.01 to 0.1%). This chain joins TRBV18 and TRBJ2-5; D gene uncertain. The CDR3 is 12 amino acids. Trimming pared 3 bases from V and 4 bases from J, leaving 6 bases between. Germline V lookup: CDR1 KGHSH, CDR2 LQKENI. The DNA for the CDR3 is TGTGCCAGCTCACCGTCCGCAGAGACCCAGTACTTC. It encodes CASSPSAETQYF.

The V gene is TRBV7-9, the J gene TRBJ2-5, with D perhaps TRBD1 (7 bases). Between the trimmed V and J ends, which lost 4 bases and 0 bases, there was a span of 15 bases. The CDR3 has 16 residues. Germline V CDR1 and CDR2: SEHNR, FQNEAQ (reference sequence). The DNA for the CDR3 is TGTGCCAGCAGCTCAAGGCAGGGGGGCTACCAAGAGACCCAGTACTTC. Translated: CASSSRQGGYQETQYF.

The chain joins TRBV24-1 to TRBJ1-2, with D tentatively TRBD1 (5 bases). The CDR3 sequence is 14 residues long. Germline V CDR1 and CDR2: KGHDR, SFDVKD. The V and J ends lost 4 bases and 7 bases respectively, with 15 bases between them. The CDR3 spells CATSDAGYSGGYTF. CDR3 DNA: TGTGCCACCAGTGACGCAGGGTATTCAGGTGGCTACACCTTC.

For the CDR3, the DNA is TGTGCCAGCAGCCAAGAAATCCTTGGGGCGGGAGCCCTTGCCGGGGAGCTGTTTTTT. Translation gives CASSQEILGAGALAGELFF. The chain links TRBV14 to TRBJ2-2; 7 bases agree with TRBD2. This CDR3 contains 19 residues. V dropped 0 bases and J dropped 6; count of bases not matched to a gene: 16. The V gene's germline CDR1 is SGHDN and CDR2 FVKESK.

Only a few counts were recorded for this clonotype. V gene TRBV6-1 combines with J gene TRBJ1-2; possible D gene TRBD1, 5 bases. The germline gives CDR1 MNHNS, CDR2 SASEGT. V was cut by 5 bases and J by 7 bases, with 14 bases left in between. CDR3 size: 13 residues. CDR3: CASSSDSVGGYTF. The CDR3 nucleotides read TGTGCCAGCAGTTCCGACAGCGTGGGTGGCTACACCTTC.